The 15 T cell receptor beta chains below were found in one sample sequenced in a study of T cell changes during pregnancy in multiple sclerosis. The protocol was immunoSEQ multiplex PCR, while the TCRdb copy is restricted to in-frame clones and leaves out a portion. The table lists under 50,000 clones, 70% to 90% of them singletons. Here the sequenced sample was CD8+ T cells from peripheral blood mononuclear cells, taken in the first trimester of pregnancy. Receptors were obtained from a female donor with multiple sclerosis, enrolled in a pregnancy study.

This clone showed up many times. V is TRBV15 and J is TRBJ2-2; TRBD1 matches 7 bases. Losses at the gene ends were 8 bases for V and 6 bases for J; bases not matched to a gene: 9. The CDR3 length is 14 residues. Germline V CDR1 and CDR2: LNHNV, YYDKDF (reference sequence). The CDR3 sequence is CATRKGGESGELFF. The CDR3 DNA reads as TGTGCCACCCGGAAAGGGGGCGAATCCGGGGAGCTGTTTTTT.

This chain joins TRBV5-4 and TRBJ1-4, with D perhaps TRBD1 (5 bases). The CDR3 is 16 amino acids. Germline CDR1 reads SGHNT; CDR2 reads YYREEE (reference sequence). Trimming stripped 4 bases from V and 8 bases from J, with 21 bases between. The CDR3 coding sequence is TGTGCCAGCAGCGCTGACAGCGAGCCAGAGGTGGAAAAACTGTTTTTT. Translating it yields CASSADSEPEVEKLFF. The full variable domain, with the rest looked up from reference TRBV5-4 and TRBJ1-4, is ETGVTQSPTHLIKTRGQQVTLRCSSQSGHNTVSWYQQALGQGPQFIFQYYREEENGRGNFPPRFSGLQFPNYSSELNVNALELDDSALYLCASSADSEPEVEKLFFGSGTQLSVL.

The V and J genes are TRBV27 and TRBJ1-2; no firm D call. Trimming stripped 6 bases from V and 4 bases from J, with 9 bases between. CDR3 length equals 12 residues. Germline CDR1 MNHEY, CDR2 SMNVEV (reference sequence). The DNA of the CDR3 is TGTGCCAGCAGAGCGTCGGTCTATGGCTACACCTTC. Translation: CASRASVYGYTF.

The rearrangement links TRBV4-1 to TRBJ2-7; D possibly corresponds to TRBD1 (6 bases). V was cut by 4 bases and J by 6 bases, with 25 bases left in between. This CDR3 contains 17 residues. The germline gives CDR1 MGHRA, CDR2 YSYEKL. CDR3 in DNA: TGCGCCAGCAGCCGGCCTACAGGGACGAACAGACCAGGCGAGCAGTACTTC. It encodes CASSRPTGTNRPGEQYF.

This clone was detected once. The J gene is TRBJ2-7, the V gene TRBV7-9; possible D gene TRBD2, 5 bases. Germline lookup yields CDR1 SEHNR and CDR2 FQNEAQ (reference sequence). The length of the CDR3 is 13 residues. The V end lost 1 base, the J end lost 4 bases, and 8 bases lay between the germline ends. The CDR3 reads CASSLEEDYEQYF. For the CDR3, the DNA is TGTGCCAGCAGCTTAGAGGAGGATTACGAGCAGTACTTC.

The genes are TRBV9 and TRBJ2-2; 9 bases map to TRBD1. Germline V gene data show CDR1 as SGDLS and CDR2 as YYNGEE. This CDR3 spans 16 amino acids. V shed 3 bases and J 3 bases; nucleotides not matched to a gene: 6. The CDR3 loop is CASSAAQGAHTGELFF. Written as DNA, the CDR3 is TGTGCCAGCAGCGCAGCACAGGGGGCGCACACCGGGGAGCTGTTTTTT.

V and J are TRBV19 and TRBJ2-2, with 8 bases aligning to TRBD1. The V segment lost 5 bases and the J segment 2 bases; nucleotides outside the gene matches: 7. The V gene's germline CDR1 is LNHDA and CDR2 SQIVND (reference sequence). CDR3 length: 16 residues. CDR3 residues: CASSSRDRLNTGELFF. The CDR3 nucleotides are TGTGCCAGTAGTTCCCGGGACAGGCTAAACACCGGGGAGCTGTTTTTT.

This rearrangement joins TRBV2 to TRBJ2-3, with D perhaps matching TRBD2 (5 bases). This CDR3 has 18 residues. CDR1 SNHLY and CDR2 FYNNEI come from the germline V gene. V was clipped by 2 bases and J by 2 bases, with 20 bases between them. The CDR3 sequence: CASSETRALSIYTDTQYF. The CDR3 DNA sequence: TGTGCCAGCAGTGAAACGCGGGCACTAAGCATCTACACAGATACGCAGTATTTT.

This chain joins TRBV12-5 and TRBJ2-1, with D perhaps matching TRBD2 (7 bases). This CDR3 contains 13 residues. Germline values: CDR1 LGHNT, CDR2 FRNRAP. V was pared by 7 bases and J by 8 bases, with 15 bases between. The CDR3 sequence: CASVGGASDEQFF. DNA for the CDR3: TGTGCTAGTGTGGGGGGGGCTTCGGATGAGCAGTTCTTC.

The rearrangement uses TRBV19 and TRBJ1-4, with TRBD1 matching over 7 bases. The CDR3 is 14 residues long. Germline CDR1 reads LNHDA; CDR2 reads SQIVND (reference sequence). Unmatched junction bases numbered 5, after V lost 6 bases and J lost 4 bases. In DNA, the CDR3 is TGTGCCAGTAGCGGGGACAGCTATAATGAAAAACTGTTTTTT. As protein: CASSGDSYNEKLFF.

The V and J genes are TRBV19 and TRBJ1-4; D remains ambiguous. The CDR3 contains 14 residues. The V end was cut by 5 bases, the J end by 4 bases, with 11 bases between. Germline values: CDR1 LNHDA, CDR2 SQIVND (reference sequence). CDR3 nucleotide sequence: TGTGCCAGTAGTTCATGGGAGCTTAATGAAAAACTGTTTTTT. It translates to CASSSWELNEKLFF.

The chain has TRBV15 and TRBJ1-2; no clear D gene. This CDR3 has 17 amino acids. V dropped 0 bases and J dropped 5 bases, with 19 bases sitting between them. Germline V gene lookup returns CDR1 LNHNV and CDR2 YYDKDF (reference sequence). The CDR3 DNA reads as TGTGCCACCAGCAGAGATCTCGATTCACAACGTTTTTATGGCTACACCTTC. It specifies CATSRDLDSQRFYGYTF.

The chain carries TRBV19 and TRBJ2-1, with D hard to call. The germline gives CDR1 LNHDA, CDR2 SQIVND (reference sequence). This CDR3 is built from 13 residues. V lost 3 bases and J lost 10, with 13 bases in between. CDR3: CASSISLVAEQFF. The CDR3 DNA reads TGTGCCAGTAGTATCTCTCTCGTGGCAGAGCAGTTCTTC.

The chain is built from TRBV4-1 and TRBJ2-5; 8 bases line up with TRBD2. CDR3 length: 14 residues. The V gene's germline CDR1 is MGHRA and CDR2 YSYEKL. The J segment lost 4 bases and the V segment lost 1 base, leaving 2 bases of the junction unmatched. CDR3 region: CASSQAGGTETQYF. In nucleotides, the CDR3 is TGCGCCAGCAGCCAAGCGGGAGGGACAGAGACCCAGTACTTC.

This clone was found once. The CDR3 sequence is CASSDRTGGVDEQFF. The CDR3, as DNA: TGTGCCAGCAGTGATAGGACAGGGGGCGTCGATGAGCAGTTCTTC. The V gene is TRBV6-1, the J gene TRBJ2-1; 11 nucleotides match TRBD1. Germline CDR1 reads MNHNS; CDR2 reads SASEGT. The CDR3 has 15 residues. V was pared by 3 bases and J by 8 bases, with 6 bases of the junction left unmatched.